These 14 T cell receptor beta chains came from one sample sequenced in a study of shared clonotypes between healthy human individuals. Repertoires were generated with immunoSEQ multiplex PCR, while TCRdb's copy carries only in-frame clones and drops some. This sample carries about 480,000 clones, about 79% of them seen once, and the ten largest clones take under 15%. The sample was PBMCs. These receptor sequences come from a woman aged 40 to 50 in good health. Some clones in this sample may be carry-over from other donors' samples.

CDR3 nucleotide sequence: TGTGCCAGCAGCTTCTTCGCGGGAGGGTACGAGCAGTACTTC. Translation gives CASSFFAGGYEQYF. The rearrangement joins TRBV7-9 to TRBJ2-7, with TRBD2 identical over 9 bases. Trimming took 3 bases from V and 4 from J; bases not matched to a gene: 4. This CDR3 has 14 residues. Germline CDR1 is SEHNR and CDR2 is FQNEAQ (reference sequence).

The rearrangement joins TRBV5-6 to TRBJ1-2, with 9 positions matching TRBD1. CDR1 and CDR2 from the germline V gene are SGHDT and YYEEEE. The CDR3 is 16 residues long. After removal of 4 bases from V and 1 base from J, the junction contained 8 bases not matched to a gene. As DNA, the CDR3 is TGTGCCAGCAGCCGAAGTTGGGACAGGGTTAACTATGGCTACACCTTC. Its translation: CASSRSWDRVNYGYTF.

The gene calls are TRBV29-1 and TRBJ1-2; D might be TRBD1 (6 bases). Germline-derived CDR1 and CDR2 are SQVTM and ANQGSEA. Trimming removed 4 bases at V and 8 bases at J, with 14 bases between. The CDR3 runs to 12 residues. The CDR3 DNA sequence: TGCAGCGTTGTACAGGGACGAGGAGGCTACACCTTC. This sequence encodes CSVVQGRGGYTF.

This chain uses TRBV5-5 with TRBJ1-4; 8 positions match TRBD1. V lost 2 bases, J lost 8 bases, and 8 bases stayed unmatched. CDR1 is SGHKS, CDR2 YYEKEE, per germline (reference sequence). The CDR3 is 15 amino acids. The CDR3 sequence: CASSFDDRGGEKLFF. The CDR3 DNA follows: TGTGCCAGCAGCTTCGACGACAGGGGTGGGGAAAAACTGTTTTTT. The complete variable domain, with remaining parts taken from reference TRBV5-5 and TRBJ1-4, reads DAGVTQSPTHLIKTRGQQVTLRCSPISGHKSVSWYQQVLGQGPQFIFQYYEKEERGRGNFPDRFSARQFPNYSSELNVNALLLGDSALYLCASSFDDRGGEKLFFGSGTQLSVL.

The CDR3 spells CASSLAGQGAIHEQYF. The DNA of the CDR3 is TGTGCCAGCAGCTTGGCGGGACAGGGGGCGATCCACGAGCAGTACTTC. The rearrangement joins TRBV5-4 to TRBJ2-7, with 12 bases aligning to TRBD1. Germline V gene lookup returns CDR1 SGHNT and CDR2 YYREEE (reference sequence). V trimming: 0 bases; J trimming: 5 bases; junction bases outside the gene matches: 6. CDR3 length: 16 residues.

The J gene is TRBJ2-1, the V gene TRBV5-1; 8 positions match TRBD2. Germline V CDR1 and CDR2: SGHRS, YFSETQ. The V segment lost 0 bases and the J segment 5 bases; nucleotides outside the gene matches: 4. This CDR3 spans 15 amino acids. CDR3 sequence: CASSLDLAGHNEQFF. The CDR3 region has the DNA TGCGCCAGCAGCTTGGATCTAGCGGGCCACAATGAGCAGTTCTTC.

Worth noting for this clone: A read error likely explains this, since a far larger clone differs by one base. The gene calls are TRBV6-5 and TRBJ1-2; possible D gene TRBD1, 6 bases. The CDR3 consists of 13 residues. Germline CDR1 is MNHEY and CDR2 is SVGAGI. The CDR3 DNA follows: TGTGCCATCAGTCCGGACAGAAACTATGGCTACACCTTC. This codes for CAISPDRNYGYTF.

The V call is TRBV5-8, the J call TRBJ2-3, with D possibly TRBD2 on 6 matching bases. Trimming shortened V by 4 bases and J by 0 bases, and 12 bases separated the two germline ends. The CDR3 is 15 residues long. CDR1 is SGHTS, CDR2 YDEGEE, per germline. CDR3 region: CASSGGVASTDTQYF. CDR3 DNA: TGTGCCAGCAGCGGCGGGGTAGCCAGCACAGATACGCAGTATTTT.

The chain employs TRBV18 and TRBJ2-7; 9 bases are a match to TRBD1. J was trimmed by 0 bases and V by 4 bases; bases with no gene match: 4. The germline V gene encodes CDR1 KGHSH and CDR2 LQKENI. The length of the CDR3 is 15 residues. The CDR3 sequence: CASSQGQGSSYEQYF. For the CDR3, the DNA is TGTGCCAGCTCACAGGGACAGGGTTCCTCCTACGAGCAGTACTTC. The variable domain in full, completed from reference TRBV18 and TRBJ2-7, reads NAGVMQNPRHLVRRRGQEARLRCSPMKGHSHVYWYRQLPEEGLKFMVYLQKENIIDESGMPKERFSAEFPKEGPSILRIQQVVRGDSAAYFCASSQGQGSSYEQYFGPGTRLTVT.

The rearrangement uses TRBV28 and TRBJ2-5; 10 bases line up with TRBD2. This CDR3 spans 16 amino acids. V trimming: 8 bases; J trimming: 4 bases; junction bases outside the gene matches: 13. The V gene's germline CDR1 is MDHEN and CDR2 SYDVKM. CDR3 nucleotide sequence: TGTGCCAGCGTCTATGGCTCCATAGCGGGAGGAGAGACCCAGTACTTC. As protein: CASVYGSIAGGETQYF.

J is TRBJ2-1 and V is TRBV28, with D perhaps TRBD1 (5 bases). The CDR3 spans 15 residues. Trimming took off 5 bases at V and 0 bases at J, with 11 bases between the two ends. Germline CDR1 MDHEN, CDR2 SYDVKM. CDR3 nucleotides: TGTGCCAGCAGTCCCGACAGTAACTCCTACAATGAGCAGTTCTTC. This codes for CASSPDSNSYNEQFF.

The V gene is TRBV5-8, the J gene TRBJ1-1, with a possible D match to TRBD1 (5 bases). The germline V and J ends were trimmed by 4 bases and 1 base, with 11 bases remaining between them. Germline lookup yields CDR1 SGHTS and CDR2 YDEGEE. This CDR3 has 14 residues. CDR3 nucleotides: TGTGCCAGCAGCCGGGGACCCACGAACACTGAAGCTTTCTTT. It codes for CASSRGPTNTEAFF. Combining the CDR3 with reference TRBV5-8 and TRBJ1-1 gives the whole variable domain EAGVTQSPTHLIKTRGQQATLRCSPISGHTSVYWYQQALGLGLQFLLWYDEGEERNRGNFPPRFSGRQFPNYSSELNVNALELEDSALYLCASSRGPTNTEAFFGQGTRLTVV.

This clone was recorded a few times. This chain joins TRBV19 and TRBJ2-7; D remains ambiguous. The V gene lost 3 bases and the J gene lost 7 bases, with 7 bases spanning the gap. Per the germline V gene, CDR1 is LNHDA and CDR2 is SQIVND (reference sequence). The CDR3 has 11 residues. CDR3 protein: CASSMASEQYF. The DNA of the CDR3 is TGTGCCAGTAGTATGGCTTCTGAGCAGTACTTC. The full variable domain, its missing parts supplied by reference TRBV19 and TRBJ2-7, is DGGITQSPKYLFRKEGQNVTLSCEQNLNHDAMYWYRQDPGQGLRLIYYSQIVNDFQKGDIAEGYSVSREKKESFPLTVTSAQKNPTAFYLCASSMASEQYFGPGTRLTVT.

CDR3 nucleotides: TGCGCCAGCAGCCCGACTAGCGGGAGTATAGTATACGAGCAGTACTTC. As protein: CASSPTSGSIVYEQYF. J is TRBJ2-7 and V is TRBV5-1, with TRBD2 identical over 12 bases. Per the germline V gene, CDR1 is SGHRS and CDR2 is YFSETQ. Trimming took 4 bases from V and 4 from J; bases not matched to a gene: 9. The CDR3 has 16 residues. Full variable domain (remainder filled in from reference TRBV5-1 and TRBJ2-7): KAGVTQTPRYLIKTRGQQVTLSCSPISGHRSVSWYQQTPGQGLQFLFEYFSETQRNKGNFPGRFSGRQFSNSRSEMNVSTLELGDSALYLCASSPTSGSIVYEQYFGPGTRLTVT.